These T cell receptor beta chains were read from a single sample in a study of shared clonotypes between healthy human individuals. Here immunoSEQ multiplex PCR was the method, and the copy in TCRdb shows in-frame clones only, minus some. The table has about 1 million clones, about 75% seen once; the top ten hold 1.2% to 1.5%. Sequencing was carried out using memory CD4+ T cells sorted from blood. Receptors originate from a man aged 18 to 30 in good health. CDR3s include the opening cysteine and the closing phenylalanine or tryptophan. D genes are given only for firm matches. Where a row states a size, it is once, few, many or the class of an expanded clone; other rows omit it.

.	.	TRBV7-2	CASSSTGQGPYNEQFF
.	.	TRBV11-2	CASSLDPSLSYEQYF
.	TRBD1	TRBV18	CASSPLRDRGLDEAFF
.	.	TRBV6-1	CASSPSGGYQPQHF
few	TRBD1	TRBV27	CASSFLGQGAEGYTF
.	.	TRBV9	CASSDSGWGYTF
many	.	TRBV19	CASSQSKGTSNQPQHF
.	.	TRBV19	CASSKPGANADTQYF
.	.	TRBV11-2	CAILDSWNYGYTF
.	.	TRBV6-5	CASSVGRPDAEAFF
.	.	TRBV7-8	CASSLAGIEVNTEAFF
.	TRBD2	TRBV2	CASREGLAGASYEQYF
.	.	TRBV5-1	CASSPDGSSYEQYF
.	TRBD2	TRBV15	CATSGRTSGSDTQYF
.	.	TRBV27	CASSLSRNQPQHF
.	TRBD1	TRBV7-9	CASSPGTGSNYGYTF
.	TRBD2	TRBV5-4	CASSLGSRGSGTGELFF
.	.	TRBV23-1	CASRENYGQRIYGYTF
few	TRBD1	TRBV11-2	CASSSGQARADTQYF
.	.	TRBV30	CAWMGQPGTQQYF
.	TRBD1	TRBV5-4	CASSLDRGRSTEAFF
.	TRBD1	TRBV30	CAWNRQGAGELFF